What follows is one TCR beta chain and its context. Its antigen has not been determined. Nothing much larger sits one base from this clone, and base qualities are not available. These data originate in a study of blood T cells in healthy people across ages (dated by TCRdb to between 2015 and 2017). For the study in its entirety: In model experiments, template switching captured about one uniquely barcoded TCR beta cDNA molecule for every two T cells. Using the same blood draw, the study looked at two additional independent replicas of 1 million unique cDNA reads for two donors, one aged 18 to 30 and the other aged 80 or older. To avoid experimental bias, donors of different ages were distributed randomly across sequencing lanes. Using deep sequencing normalized with unique cDNA molecular identifiers, the study measured how TCR beta repertoire diversity changes with age. The donors were divided into four age groups: young (average approximately 15 years), middle-aged (over 35), aged (roughly 66) and long-lived (roughly 86). Points the paper makes about the study in general: Since profiling was done on bulk unsorted PBMCs, naive and antigen-experienced compartments could not be conclusively compared. Compared with the aged group, the long-lived group had more naive CD4+ T cells, fewer expanded clones and increased TCR diversity, a pattern suggesting age selection. As age increased, observed TCR beta diversity per million T cells dropped in a roughly linear way, and a significant reduction was already evident by age roughly 36. There was a strong correlation between observed TCR beta diversity and the percentage of naive T cells measured by flow cytometry. Because the CMV infection status of the donors was unknown, age-related changes in expanded clonotypes may potentially have been confounded. Estimates of total diversity based on one million sequenced T cells were regarded as lower bounds and as underestimates.

V loses 8 bases of germline sequence and J loses 3 bases, and the interval between the two ends is 17 bases. CDR1 and CDR2, looked up from the germline V gene, are MGHDK and SYGVNS. The CDR3, from cysteine to phenylalanine, totals 14 residues. Only the CDR3 portion is preserved as DNA: 42 bases, with reading frame beginning at the first base. Donors were approximately 42 systemically healthy Caucasian individuals from Russia aged roughly 6 to 95 years. Each donor gave ten milliliters of peripheral blood, collected into EDTA-treated Vacutainer tubes. Ficoll-Paque density-gradient centrifugation was used to isolate PBMCs, with at least 7 million obtained per sample. Trizol reagent was used to extract total RNA from PBMCs, with at least 5.5 micrograms per sample. Naive CD45RAhigh/CD27high T cell percentages were measured by flow cytometry on a PBMC aliquot from every donor. The method was 5' RACE. The data were produced on an Illumina HiSeq 2500. The second PCR ran for roughly 6 to 11 cycles and used a J-beta primer mix along with a sample-barcoded 5' primer. A template-switch 5' adaptor carrying 12 random nucleotides introduced a unique molecular identifier onto each TCR beta cDNA molecule. Each sample yielded at least 2.5 million CDR3-containing paired-end reads. All of the RNA was converted into first-strand cDNA using the Mint cDNA synthesis kit, with a TRBC-specific oligonucleotide serving as the primer. Following uracil-DNA glycosylase treatment, all cDNA underwent a first 18-cycle PCR with the universal primers M1SS and BC2_uni_R. From the authors' description of their analysis: For normalization, 1 million high-quality reads, each with a distinct molecular identifier, were randomly selected from each sample. Instead of being binned into consensus sequences, reads with shared molecular identifiers were discarded. CDR3 identification, clonotype clustering and error correction used MiTCR with a Q25 quality threshold and the strictest error-elimination algorithm. Lower-bound total TCR beta diversity was estimated with a nonparametric unseen species model using Euler transformation. TCRdb trimmed the raw reads at Q25, called clones with MiXCR and kept productive beta chains. When rows share a CDR3 protein, they turn into one entry using the most common DNA and genes. For this entry, the V and J calls and clone size follow TCRdb and not the study's own pipeline. The sample data list around 870,000 distinct CDR3 sequences, and 25% to 35% of these were observed just once. Approximately 15% of the sample is in the top ten clones.

Recombination connected TRBV25-1 to TRBJ2-7; a confident D gene designation cannot be given. The TCR comes from a woman of 80 years or more in good health. Sequences were obtained from blood. The DNA sequence is TGTGCCAGCTGCCACAGTTACCTATGCTACGAGCAGTACTTC. The encoded protein is CASCHSYLCYEQYF.